Listed below are T cell receptor beta chains from one sample, sequenced in a study of identical twins. TCRdb passed the 5' RACE reads through MiXCR, listing each CDR3 protein once. Seen here are 280,000 or so distinct CDR3 sequences, less than 9% observed once, and the top ten hold 2.1%. These same data were also listed under a study on yellow fever vaccine responses in identical twins.

The sequenced sample was memory (CD45RO+) T cells sorted from blood. These receptors all stem from a woman between 18 and 30 years old in good health. The CDR3 runs from the conserved cysteine through the conserved F or W. Fields, in order: J gene, D gene, clone size, CDR3 length, V gene, CDR3 protein, CDR3 DNA. D genes are given only for firm matches. Part of the rows lack a size; the others show once, few, many or a class for expanded clones.

J: TRBJ1-6; D: .; size: few; length: 14; V: TRBV10-3; CDR3: CAISVQGSGAPLHF; DNA: TGTGCCATCAGCGTACAGGGCTCAGGTGCACCCCTCCACTTT
J: TRBJ2-2; D: .; size: .; length: 14; V: TRBV2; CDR3: CASSGSRGPGELFF; DNA: TGTGCCAGCAGTGGGTCCAGGGGCCCCGGGGAGCTGTTTTTT
J: TRBJ2-5; D: TRBD2; size: many; length: 16; V: TRBV9; CDR3: CASSPPGLAGLETQYF; DNA: TGTGCCAGCAGCCCCCCGGGACTAGCGGGTTTAGAGACCCAGTACTTC
J: TRBJ1-6; D: .; size: .; length: 15; V: TRBV20-1; CDR3: CSAGGYGGDNSPLHF; DNA: TGCAGTGCCGGGGGTTACGGGGGCGATAATTCACCCCTCCACTTT
J: TRBJ1-4; D: TRBD1; size: .; length: 15; V: TRBV7-9; CDR3: CASSFGQGDWEKLFF; DNA: TGTGCCAGCAGCTTCGGACAGGGCGATTGGGAAAAACTGTTTTTT
J: TRBJ2-3; D: .; size: many; length: 14; V: TRBV2; CDR3: CAISPGHLTDTQYF; DNA: TGTGCCATATCGCCGGGACACCTCACAGATACGCAGTATTTT
J: TRBJ1-4; D: .; size: .; length: 14; V: TRBV12-3/TRBV12-4; CDR3: CASSPGISGEKLFF; DNA: TGTGCCAGCAGTCCCGGGATTTCGGGTGAAAAACTGTTTTTT
J: TRBJ1-4; D: .; size: few; length: 17; V: TRBV28; CDR3: CASSLWGRGGGNEKLFF; DNA: TGTGCCAGCAGTTTATGGGGCAGAGGGGGAGGAAATGAAAAACTGTTTTTT
J: TRBJ2-1; D: .; size: .; length: 13; V: TRBV20-1; CDR3: CSVYNTGVNEQFF; DNA: TGCAGTGTATACAACACAGGAGTAAATGAGCAGTTCTTC
J: TRBJ1-5; D: .; size: many; length: 14; V: TRBV6-1; CDR3: CASRAEGRTKPQHF; DNA: TGTGCCAGCAGGGCCGAGGGGAGAACAAAGCCCCAGCATTTT
J: TRBJ1-1; D: TRBD1; size: few; length: 12; V: TRBV7-9; CDR3: CASSSEGAGAFF; DNA: TGTGCCAGCAGCTCGGAGGGGGCAGGAGCTTTCTTT
J: TRBJ2-1; D: .; size: .; length: 15; V: TRBV11-3; CDR3: CASSLGRAQYNEQFF; DNA: TGTGCCAGCAGCTTGGGGCGGGCACAATACAATGAGCAGTTCTTC
J: TRBJ2-1; D: .; size: .; length: 16; V: TRBV5-5; CDR3: CASSWGLAFGYNEQFF; DNA: TGTGCCAGCAGCTGGGGGCTAGCTTTTGGGTACAATGAGCAGTTCTTC
J: TRBJ2-1; D: TRBD2; size: .; length: 15; V: TRBV25-1; CDR3: CASSEGGTSGIEQFF; DNA: TGTGCCAGCAGTGAAGGGGGGACTAGCGGGATTGAGCAGTTCTTC
J: TRBJ1-3; D: .; size: many; length: 13; V: TRBV6-1; CDR3: CASRPYSGNTIYF; DNA: TGTGCCAGCAGACCCTACTCTGGAAACACCATATATTTT
J: TRBJ2-1; D: TRBD1; size: .; length: 19; V: TRBV11-2; CDR3: CASSHRPYSGTESYNEQFF; DNA: TGTGCCAGCAGCCACCGTCCATATTCCGGGACAGAATCCTACAATGAGCAGTTCTTC
J: TRBJ2-3; D: TRBD2; size: .; length: 16; V: TRBV5-1; CDR3: CASSRTGLADTDTQYF; DNA: TGCGCCAGCAGTCGAACCGGACTAGCAGACACAGATACGCAGTATTTT
J: TRBJ1-2; D: TRBD1; size: .; length: 14; V: TRBV6-5; CDR3: CASSYSTGAYGYTF; DNA: TGTGCCAGCAGTTACTCGACAGGGGCCTATGGCTACACCTTC
J: TRBJ2-1; D: TRBD2; size: .; length: 15; V: TRBV28; CDR3: CASSLPSGVYNEQFF; DNA: TGTGCCAGCAGTTTGCCTAGCGGGGTATACAATGAGCAGTTCTTC
J: TRBJ2-1; D: .; size: many; length: 12; V: TRBV6-6; CDR3: CASSPGYGEQFF; DNA: TGTGCCAGCAGTCCCGGTTACGGTGAGCAGTTCTTC
J: TRBJ2-7; D: .; size: .; length: 15; V: TRBV5-1; CDR3: CASSFGTQGEDEQYF; DNA: TGCGCCAGCAGCTTTGGTACCCAGGGCGAAGACGAGCAGTACTTC
J: TRBJ2-1; D: TRBD2; size: few; length: 14; V: TRBV2; CDR3: CASSVGLATGEQFF; DNA: TGTGCCAGCAGTGTGGGACTAGCTACGGGTGAGCAGTTCTTC
J: TRBJ2-2; D: .; size: many; length: 15; V: TRBV12-3/TRBV12-4; CDR3: CASRQPELNTGELFF; DNA: TGTGCCAGCAGGCAACCTGAATTAAACACCGGGGAGCTGTTTTTT
J: TRBJ1-5; D: .; size: few; length: 12; V: TRBV20-1; CDR3: CSASRVGQPQHF; DNA: TGCAGTGCTAGCAGGGTAGGTCAGCCCCAGCATTTT
J: TRBJ1-6; D: .; size: few; length: 16; V: TRBV19; CDR3: CASSINGVSRNSPLHF; DNA: TGTGCCAGTAGTATTAATGGGGTTTCCCGTAATTCACCCCTCCACTTT
J: TRBJ1-5; D: .; size: .; length: 15; V: TRBV6-1; CDR3: CASSETGLSNQPQHF; DNA: TGTGCCAGCAGTGAAACAGGGTTAAGCAATCAGCCCCAGCATTTT
J: TRBJ2-3; D: .; size: .; length: 17; V: TRBV7-8; CDR3: CASSLAPDGDRTDTQYF; DNA: TGTGCCAGCAGCTTAGCCCCGGACGGGGATCGCACAGATACGCAGTATTTT
J: TRBJ2-1; D: .; size: many; length: 12; V: TRBV12-3/TRBV12-4; CDR3: CASSLTSAVQFF; DNA: TGTGCCAGCAGTTTAACCTCTGCGGTGCAGTTCTTC
J: TRBJ1-1; D: TRBD1; size: many; length: 18; V: TRBV20-1; CDR3: CSAERARGDRSSVTEAFF; DNA: TGCAGTGCGGAGAGGGCGAGGGGGGACAGATCCTCGGTCACTGAAGCTTTCTTT
J: TRBJ2-7; D: .; size: few; length: 14; V: TRBV6-1; CDR3: CASKMSGLSDEQYF; DNA: TGTGCCAGCAAAATGAGCGGGTTGTCCGACGAGCAGTACTTC
J: TRBJ2-1; D: TRBD1; size: many; length: 15; V: TRBV4-1; CDR3: CASSQGTGGFNEQFF; DNA: TGCGCCAGCAGCCAAGGGACAGGGGGCTTCAATGAGCAGTTCTTC
J: TRBJ2-2; D: .; size: .; length: 14; V: TRBV9; CDR3: CASSVGTDTGELFF; DNA: TGTGCCAGCAGCGTGGGGACTGACACCGGGGAGCTGTTTTTT
J: TRBJ1-1; D: .; size: many; length: 14; V: TRBV14; CDR3: CASSQDWGNTEAFF; DNA: TGTGCCAGCAGCCAAGATTGGGGGAACACTGAAGCTTTCTTT
J: TRBJ2-2; D: TRBD2; size: .; length: 17; V: TRBV19; CDR3: CASSISRLAGATGELFF; DNA: TGTGCCAGTAGTATCTCCCGACTAGCGGGAGCCACCGGGGAGCTGTTTTTT
J: TRBJ2-3; D: TRBD2; size: many; length: 16; V: TRBV15; CDR3: CATSRDRGLAADTQYF; DNA: TGTGCCACCAGCAGAGATAGGGGACTAGCGGCAGATACGCAGTATTTT
J: TRBJ2-5; D: .; size: few; length: 13; V: TRBV10-3; CDR3: CAISVSGWETQYF; DNA: TGTGCCATCAGTGTTTCGGGGTGGGAGACCCAGTACTTC
J: TRBJ2-1; D: TRBD2; size: many; length: 14; V: TRBV11-2; CDR3: CASAMGLLNNEQFF; DNA: TGTGCCAGCGCAATGGGACTACTTAACAATGAGCAGTTCTTC
J: TRBJ2-1; D: .; size: .; length: 13; V: TRBV4-2; CDR3: CASSQDRLDEQFF; DNA: TGTGCCAGCAGCCAAGATAGGCTCGATGAGCAGTTCTTC
J: TRBJ2-6; D: TRBD1; size: .; length: 14; V: TRBV20-1; CDR3: CSTQGALGANVLTF; DNA: TGCAGTACACAGGGGGCGCTTGGGGCCAACGTCCTGACTTTC
J: TRBJ2-7; D: .; size: many; length: 15; V: TRBV9; CDR3: CASSVSPANTYEQYF; DNA: TGTGCCAGCAGCGTGTCCCCAGCGAATACCTACGAGCAGTACTTC
J: TRBJ1-2; D: .; size: .; length: 12; V: TRBV5-1; CDR3: CASSLERTSYTF; DNA: TGCGCCAGCAGCCTGGAGAGGACGTCCTACACCTTC
J: TRBJ2-5; D: TRBD1; size: few; length: 15; V: TRBV28; CDR3: CASRSRDRGQETQYF; DNA: TGTGCCAGCAGGTCCCGGGACAGGGGGCAGGAGACCCAGTACTTC
J: TRBJ1-1; D: TRBD1; size: .; length: 15; V: TRBV7-2; CDR3: CASSFTGGTGTEAFF; DNA: TGTGCCAGCAGCTTCACAGGGGGCACGGGCACTGAAGCTTTCTTT
J: TRBJ2-7; D: TRBD1; size: few; length: 16; V: TRBV18; CDR3: CASSPGQGSSNYEQYF; DNA: TGTGCCAGCTCACCGGGACAGGGTTCGTCGAACTACGAGCAGTACTTC
J: TRBJ2-3; D: .; size: .; length: 14; V: TRBV5-1; CDR3: CASSPVVAGDTQYF; DNA: TGCGCCAGCAGCCCGGTGGTAGCCGGAGATACGCAGTATTTT
J: TRBJ2-2; D: .; size: many; length: 14; V: TRBV5-1; CDR3: CASRSSQNTGELFF; DNA: TGCGCCAGCAGGTCTAGCCAGAACACCGGGGAGCTGTTTTTT
J: TRBJ2-1; D: .; size: many; length: 13; V: TRBV15; CDR3: CATSRVGVDEQFF; DNA: TGTGCCACCAGCAGAGTGGGAGTCGATGAGCAGTTCTTC
J: TRBJ1-1; D: TRBD1; size: few; length: 18; V: TRBV4-1; CDR3: CASSHRQGRKNSNTEAFF; DNA: TGCGCCAGCAGCCACCGACAGGGCCGTAAAAATTCGAACACTGAAGCTTTCTTT
J: TRBJ2-7; D: TRBD1; size: many; length: 15; V: TRBV12-3/TRBV12-4; CDR3: CASSPRTGGYSEQYF; DNA: TGTGCCAGCAGTCCAAGGACAGGGGGCTACTCCGAGCAGTACTTC
J: TRBJ2-1; D: .; size: few; length: 15; V: TRBV3-1; CDR3: CASSQNGGAFNEQFF; DNA: TGTGCCAGCAGCCAGAATGGTGGAGCCTTCAATGAGCAGTTCTTC